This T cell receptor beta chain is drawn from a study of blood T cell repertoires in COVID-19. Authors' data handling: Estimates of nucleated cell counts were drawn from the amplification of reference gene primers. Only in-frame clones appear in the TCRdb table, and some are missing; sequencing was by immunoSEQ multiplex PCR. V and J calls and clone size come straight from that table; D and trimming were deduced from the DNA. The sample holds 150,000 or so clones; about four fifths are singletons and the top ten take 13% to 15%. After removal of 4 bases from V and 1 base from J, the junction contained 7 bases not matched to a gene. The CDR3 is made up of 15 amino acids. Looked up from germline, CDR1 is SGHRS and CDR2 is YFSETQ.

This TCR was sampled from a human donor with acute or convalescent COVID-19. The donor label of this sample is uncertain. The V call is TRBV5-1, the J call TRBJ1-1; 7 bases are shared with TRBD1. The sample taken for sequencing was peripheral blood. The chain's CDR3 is CASSHGDRPNTEAFF. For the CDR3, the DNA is TGCGCCAGCAGCCATGGGGACAGACCGAACACTGAAGCTTTCTTT.